Below, one T cell receptor (beta chain) is given with its context. This sample was taken from a study of blood T cell repertoires in COVID-19. Study-level information: The cDNA or gDNA used as material had been derived from T cells, B-cell-depleted T cells, or PBMCs.

Libraries were prepared by immunoSEQ multiplex PCR; TCRdb keeps only in-frame clonotypes and omits some of them. Found here are hundreds of thousands of clones, 88% of them singletons; the top ten hold around 2%. CDR1 and CDR2 from the germline V gene are SGHRS and YFSETQ. The CDR3 loop spans 13 amino acids. Trimming shortened V by 5 bases and J by 7 bases, and 15 bases separated the two germline ends. Enrolled through a virtual design, the participants were between about 18 and 89 years of age and came from under 25 US areas. Clinical history reported by participants formed the basis on which cohorts were assigned.

The sequence came from a woman aged 55-70 years in a cohort exposed to, infected with or recovered from COVID-19 (not recorded which). J is TRBJ1-1 and V is TRBV5-1; no firm D call. Sample: PBMCs or T cells enriched from blood (not recorded which). CDR3 in amino acids: CASSPALADEAFF. The CDR3 coding sequence is TGCGCCAGCAGTCCAGCCTTGGCGGATGAAGCTTTCTTT.